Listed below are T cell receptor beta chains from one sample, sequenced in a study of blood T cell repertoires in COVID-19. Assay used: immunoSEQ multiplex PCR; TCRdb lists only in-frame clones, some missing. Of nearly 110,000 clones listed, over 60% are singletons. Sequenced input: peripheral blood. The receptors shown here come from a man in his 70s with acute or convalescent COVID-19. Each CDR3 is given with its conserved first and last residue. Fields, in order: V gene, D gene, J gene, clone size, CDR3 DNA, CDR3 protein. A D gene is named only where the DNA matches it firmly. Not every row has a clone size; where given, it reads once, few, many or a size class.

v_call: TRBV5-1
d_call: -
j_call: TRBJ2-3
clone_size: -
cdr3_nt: TGCGCCAGCAGTCTCCTAGCGAGGGGCAAGACAGATACGCAGTATTTT
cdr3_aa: CASSLLARGKTDTQYF

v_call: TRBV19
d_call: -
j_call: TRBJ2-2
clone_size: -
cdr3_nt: TGTGCCAGTAGCGGACAGCGGGGGAACACCGGGGAGCTGTTTTTT
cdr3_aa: CASSGQRGNTGELFF

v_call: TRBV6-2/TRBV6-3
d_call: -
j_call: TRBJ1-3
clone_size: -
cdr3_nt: TGTGCCAGCAGTTACTCGAGAACGACTGGAAACACCATATATTTT
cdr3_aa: CASSYSRTTGNTIYF

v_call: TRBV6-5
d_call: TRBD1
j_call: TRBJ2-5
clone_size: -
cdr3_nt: TGTGCCAGCAGTTCCATAGCCGGACAGGGGTCAGAGACCCAGTACTTC
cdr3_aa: CASSSIAGQGSETQYF

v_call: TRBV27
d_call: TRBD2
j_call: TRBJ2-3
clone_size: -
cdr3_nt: TGTGCCAGCAGTTCATGGGGGACTAGGGTCACAGATACGCAGTATTTT
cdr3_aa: CASSSWGTRVTDTQYF

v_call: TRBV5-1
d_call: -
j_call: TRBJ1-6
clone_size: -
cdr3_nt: TGCGCCAGCAGCTTGGGTTCTGGTGCCGGTAATTCACCCCTCCACTTT
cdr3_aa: CASSLGSGAGNSPLHF

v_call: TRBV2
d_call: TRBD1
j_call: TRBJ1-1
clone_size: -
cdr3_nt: TGTGCCAACCACAGGGGAGTGAACACTGAAGCTTTCTTT
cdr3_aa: CANHRGVNTEAFF

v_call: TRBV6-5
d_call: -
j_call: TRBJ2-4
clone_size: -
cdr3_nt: TGTGCCAGCACCCAGGGACTAGCCAAAAACATTCAGTACTTC
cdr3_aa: CASTQGLAKNIQYF

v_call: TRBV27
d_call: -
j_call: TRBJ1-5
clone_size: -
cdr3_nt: TGTGCCAGCAGTTTAGGAGGTCGGAGGGTGAGCAATCAGCCCCAGCATTTT
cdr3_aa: CASSLGGRRVSNQPQHF

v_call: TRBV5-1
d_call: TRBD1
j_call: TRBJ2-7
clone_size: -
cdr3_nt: TGCGCCAGCAGCTTGAACCCGGGACAGGGGAGTAACGAGCAGTACTTC
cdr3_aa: CASSLNPGQGSNEQYF

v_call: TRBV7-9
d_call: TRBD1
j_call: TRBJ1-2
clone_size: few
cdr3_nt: TGTGCCAGCAGCCATACAGGGGCCGATTTCTATGGCTACACCTTC
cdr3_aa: CASSHTGADFYGYTF

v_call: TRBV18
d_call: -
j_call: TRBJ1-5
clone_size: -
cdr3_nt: TGTGCCAGCTCACCACAAAGCTCCGGGGGTCAGCCCCAGCATTTT
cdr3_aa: CASSPQSSGGQPQHF

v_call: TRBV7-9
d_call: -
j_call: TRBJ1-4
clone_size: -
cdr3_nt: TGTGCCAGCAGCATCAACCTTGGGGCTGGTGAAAAACTGTTTTTT
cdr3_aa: CASSINLGAGEKLFF

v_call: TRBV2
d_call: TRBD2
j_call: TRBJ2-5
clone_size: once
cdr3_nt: TGTGCCAGCAAACTAGCGGGGATCGGGCAAGAGACCCAGTACTTC
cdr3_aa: CASKLAGIGQETQYF

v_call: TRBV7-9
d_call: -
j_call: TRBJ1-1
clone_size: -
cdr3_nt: TGTGCCAGCACCTCAACAGGGTTGAACACTGAAGCTTTCTTT
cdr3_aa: CASTSTGLNTEAFF

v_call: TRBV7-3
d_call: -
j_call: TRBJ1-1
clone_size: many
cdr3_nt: TGTGCCAGCAGCTCGTACATGAACACTGAAGCTTTCTTT
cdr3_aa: CASSSYMNTEAFF

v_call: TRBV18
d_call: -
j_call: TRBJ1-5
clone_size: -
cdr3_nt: TGTGCCAGCTCACCCCAACGGGAGAATCAGCCCCAGCATTTT
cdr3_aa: CASSPQRENQPQHF

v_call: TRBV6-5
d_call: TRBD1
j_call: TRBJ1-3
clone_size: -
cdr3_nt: TGTGCCAGCAGTTACGGGACAGGCCCTGGAAACACCATATATTTT
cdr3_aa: CASSYGTGPGNTIYF

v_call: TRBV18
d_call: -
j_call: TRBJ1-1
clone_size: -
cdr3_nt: TGTGCCAGCTCACTCCCGGGTATGGCTTTCTTT
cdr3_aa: CASSLPGMAFF

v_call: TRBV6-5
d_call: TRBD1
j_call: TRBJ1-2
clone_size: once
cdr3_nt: TGTGCCAGCACAGACAGGGGCCCCTATGGCTACACCTTC
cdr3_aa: CASTDRGPYGYTF

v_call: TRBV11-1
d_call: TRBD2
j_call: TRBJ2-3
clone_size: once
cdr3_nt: TGTGCCAGCAGCTTGAGGACTAGCGGGGATACGCAGTATTTT
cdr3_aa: CASSLRTSGDTQYF

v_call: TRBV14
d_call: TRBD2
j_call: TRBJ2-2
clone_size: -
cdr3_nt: TGTGCCAGCAGCCAACAGGGAGGGGTCACCGGGGAGCTGTTTTTT
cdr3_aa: CASSQQGGVTGELFF

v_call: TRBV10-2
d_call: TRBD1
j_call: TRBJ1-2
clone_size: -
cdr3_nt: TGCGCCACCCGGTTGGGTATAGGACAGGACTATGGCTACACCTTC
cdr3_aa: CATRLGIGQDYGYTF

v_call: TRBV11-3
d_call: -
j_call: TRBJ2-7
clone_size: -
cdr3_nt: TGTGCCAGCAGCTTAAGGGAGAGCTCCTACGAGCAGTACTTC
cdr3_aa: CASSLRESSYEQYF

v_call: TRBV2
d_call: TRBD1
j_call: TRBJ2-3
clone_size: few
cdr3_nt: TGTGCCAGCACCAGACAGGGGACTAGCACAGATACGCAGTATTTT
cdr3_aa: CASTRQGTSTDTQYF

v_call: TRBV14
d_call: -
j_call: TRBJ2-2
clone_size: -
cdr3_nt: TGTGCCAGCAGCCAAGTTCGCCAGGGGCTGGTCGGGGAGCTGTTTTTT
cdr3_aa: CASSQVRQGLVGELFF

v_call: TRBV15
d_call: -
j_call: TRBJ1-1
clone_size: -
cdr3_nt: TGTGCCACCAGACCGGACAGAGGCACTGAAGCTTTCTTT
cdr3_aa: CATRPDRGTEAFF

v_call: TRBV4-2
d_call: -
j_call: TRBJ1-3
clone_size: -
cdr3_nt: TGTGCCAGCAGCCAGGGAGGGAGCTCTGGAAACACCATATATTTT
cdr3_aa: CASSQGGSSGNTIYF

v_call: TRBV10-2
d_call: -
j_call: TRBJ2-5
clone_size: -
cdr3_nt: TGCGCCAGCAGTGTTGGGGAGTTGGAGACCCAGTACTTC
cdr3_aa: CASSVGELETQYF

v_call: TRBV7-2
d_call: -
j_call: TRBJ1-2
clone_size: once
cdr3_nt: TGTGCCAGCAGCCCGGGTGGGGCAGCTAACTATGGCTACACCTTC
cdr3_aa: CASSPGGAANYGYTF

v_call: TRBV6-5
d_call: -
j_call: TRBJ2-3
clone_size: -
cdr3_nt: TGTGCCAGCAGTTACTCGGGCAGGGGCACAGATACGCAGTATTTT
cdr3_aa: CASSYSGRGTDTQYF

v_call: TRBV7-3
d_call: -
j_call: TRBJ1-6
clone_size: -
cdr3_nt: TGTGCCAGCAGCTTAGGTCGGGGAAGGAATTCACCCCTCCACTTT
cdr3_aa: CASSLGRGRNSPLHF

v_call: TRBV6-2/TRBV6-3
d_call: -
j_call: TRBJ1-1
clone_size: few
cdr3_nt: TGTGCCAGCAGTTTAATGAACACTGAAGCTTTCTTT
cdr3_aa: CASSLMNTEAFF

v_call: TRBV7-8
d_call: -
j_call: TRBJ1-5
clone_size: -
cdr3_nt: TGTGCCAGCAGCCGTAGCCTTAGCAATCAGCCCCAGCATTTT
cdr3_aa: CASSRSLSNQPQHF

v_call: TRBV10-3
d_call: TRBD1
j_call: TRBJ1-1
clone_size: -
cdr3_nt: TGTGCCATCAGTGTACAGGGGACACTTGAAGCTTTCTTT
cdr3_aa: CAISVQGTLEAFF

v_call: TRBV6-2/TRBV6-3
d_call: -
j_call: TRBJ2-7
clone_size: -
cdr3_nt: TGTGCCAGCAGTTACTACGGGGTTGACTACGAGCAGTACTTC
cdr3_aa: CASSYYGVDYEQYF

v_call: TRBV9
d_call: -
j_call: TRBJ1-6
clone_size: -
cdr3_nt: TGTGCCAGCAGCGCCCTTCTTAGCTCCTATAATTCACCCCTCCACTTT
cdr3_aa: CASSALLSSYNSPLHF

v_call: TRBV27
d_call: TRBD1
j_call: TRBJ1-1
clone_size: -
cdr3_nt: TGTGCCAGCAGTCAGGGACAGGGACGGGGTGAAGCTTTCTTT
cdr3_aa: CASSQGQGRGEAFF

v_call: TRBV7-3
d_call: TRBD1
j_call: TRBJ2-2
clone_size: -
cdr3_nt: TGTGCCAGCAGCAACTACAGGGGTACCGGGGAGCTGTTTTTT
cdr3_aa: CASSNYRGTGELFF

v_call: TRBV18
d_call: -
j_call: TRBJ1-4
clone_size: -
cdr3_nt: TGTGCCAGCTCACCCTCCGAAAGGGGCGCTAATGAAAAACTGTTTTTT
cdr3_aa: CASSPSERGANEKLFF

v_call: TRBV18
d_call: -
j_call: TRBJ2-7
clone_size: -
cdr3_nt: TGTGCCAGCTCCCAAAGTGGCAGTACCTACGAGCAGTACTTC
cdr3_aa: CASSQSGSTYEQYF

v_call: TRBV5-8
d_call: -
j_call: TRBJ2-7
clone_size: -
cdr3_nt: TGTGCCAGCAGCTACGGACAGACCTACGAGCAGTACTTC
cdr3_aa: CASSYGQTYEQYF

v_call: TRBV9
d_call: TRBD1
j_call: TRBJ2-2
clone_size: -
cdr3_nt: TGTGCCAGCAGCGTGGGACAGGGGCCCTCGAACACCGGGGAGCTGTTTTTT
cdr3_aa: CASSVGQGPSNTGELFF

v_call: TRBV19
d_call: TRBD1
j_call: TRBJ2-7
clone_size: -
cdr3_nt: TGTGCCAGTAGTTTATCCGGGACAGCTTACGAGCAGTACTTC
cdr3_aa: CASSLSGTAYEQYF

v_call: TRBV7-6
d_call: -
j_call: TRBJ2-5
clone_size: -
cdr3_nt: TGTGCCAGCAGCCCTTCGACTAGGGAGACCCAGTACTTC
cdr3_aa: CASSPSTRETQYF

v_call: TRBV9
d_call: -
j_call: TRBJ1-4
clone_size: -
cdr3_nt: TGTGCCAGCAGCCCCCAGGAGGGGAGACGGGAAAAACTGTTTTTT
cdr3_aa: CASSPQEGRREKLFF

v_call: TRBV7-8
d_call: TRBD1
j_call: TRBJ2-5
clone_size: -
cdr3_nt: TGTGCCAGCAGCCTTGGGACAGAAGAGACCCAGTACTTC
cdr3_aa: CASSLGTEETQYF

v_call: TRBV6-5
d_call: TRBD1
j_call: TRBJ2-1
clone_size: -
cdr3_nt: TGTGCCAGCAGGCCGGGACAGGGAAACAATGAGCAGTTCTTC
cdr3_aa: CASRPGQGNNEQFF

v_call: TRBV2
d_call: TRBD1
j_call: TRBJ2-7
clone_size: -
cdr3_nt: TGTGCCAGCAGTCAACGGGACAGGCACTCCGAGCAGTACTTC
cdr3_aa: CASSQRDRHSEQYF

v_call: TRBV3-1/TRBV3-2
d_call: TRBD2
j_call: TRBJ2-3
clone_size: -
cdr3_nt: TGTGCCAGCAGCCCCTCGGGGGGGGCGACAGATACGCAGTATTTT
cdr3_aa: CASSPSGGATDTQYF

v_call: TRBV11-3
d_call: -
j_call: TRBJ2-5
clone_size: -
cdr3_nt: TGTGCCAGCAGCCGACAGGAGGAAGGAGAGACCCAGTACTTC
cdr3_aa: CASSRQEEGETQYF

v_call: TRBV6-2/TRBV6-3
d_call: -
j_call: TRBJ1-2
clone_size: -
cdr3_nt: TGTGCCAGCAGTTACCCAGGGGATGGGGCATATGGCTACACCTTC
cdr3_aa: CASSYPGDGAYGYTF

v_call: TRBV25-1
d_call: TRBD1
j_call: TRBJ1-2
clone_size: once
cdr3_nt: TGTGCCAGCAGGGAAACAGGGGGCCCCCACTATGGCTACACCTTC
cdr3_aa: CASRETGGPHYGYTF

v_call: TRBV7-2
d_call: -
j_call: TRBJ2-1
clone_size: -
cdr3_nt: TGTGCCAGCAGCTTAGTAGGCAGTCAGGGGTCAAACTACAATGAGCAGTTCTTC
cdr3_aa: CASSLVGSQGSNYNEQFF

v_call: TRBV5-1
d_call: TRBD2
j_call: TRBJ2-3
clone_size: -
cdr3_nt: TGCGCCAGCACCCGGAGGACTAGCGGGGGTTCTAGCACAGATACGCAGTATTTT
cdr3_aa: CASTRRTSGGSSTDTQYF